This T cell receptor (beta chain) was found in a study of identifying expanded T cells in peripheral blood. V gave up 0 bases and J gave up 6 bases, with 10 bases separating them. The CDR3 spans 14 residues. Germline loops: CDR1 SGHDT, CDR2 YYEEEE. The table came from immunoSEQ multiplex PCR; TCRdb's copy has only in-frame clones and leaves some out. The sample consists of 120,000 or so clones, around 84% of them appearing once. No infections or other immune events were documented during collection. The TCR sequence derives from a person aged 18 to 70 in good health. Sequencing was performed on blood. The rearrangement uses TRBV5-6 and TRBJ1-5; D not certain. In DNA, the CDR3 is TGTGCCAGCAGCTTGGGGTACGGGAGTCAGCCCCAGCATTTT. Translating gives CASSLGYGSQPQHF.